The text below deals with one T cell receptor (beta chain). The data derive from a study of blood T cell repertoires in COVID-19. The CDR3 extends over 15 amino acids. V dropped 0 bases and J dropped 1; count of bases not matched to a gene: 0. The V gene's germline CDR1 is KGHSH and CDR2 LQKENI. Generated by immunoSEQ multiplex PCR, the TCRdb table keeps only in-frame clones and is missing some. The data contain about 30,000 clones, roughly 80% of them seen just once; the ten biggest clones take up roughly a third. The receptor comes from a man older than 75 with acute or convalescent COVID-19. The chain is built from TRBV18 and TRBJ1-5; 7 bases map to TRBD1. The specimen sequenced was peripheral blood. The DNA for the CDR3 is TGTGCCAGCTCACCACCGGGACAGAGCAATCAGCCCCAGCATTTT. It is translated as CASSPPGQSNQPQHF.